The sequence of this TCR beta chain was determined in a study of T cell repertoires in cytomegalovirus infection. Study background: It was recently identified HLA-C-restricted and well-studied HLA-B-restricted CMV epitopes that the study used. Indications of both CMV infection and matching HLA type were provided by public TCR beta signatures.

V was pared by 5 bases and J by 8 bases, with 15 bases of the junction left unmatched. Germline V gene lookup returns CDR1 SGHAT and CDR2 FQNNGV. The CDR3 is made up of 16 amino acids. The study's findings and limits: What dominated the ex vivo response were HLA-C-restricted CMV-specific TCR beta clonotypes. Individuals carrying CMV plus the relevant HLA were identified by cumulative frequency of public TCR beta families.

TCRdb analysed the reads with MiXCR anew, one entry per CDR3 protein. The sample yields approximately 990,000 distinct CDR3 sequences, roughly 30% seen once. Turning to this clonotype: Its specificity is unknown.

V gene TRBV11-2 combines with J gene TRBJ2-4; 7 bases match TRBD1. The source of this sequence is a human donor in good health (CMV status not recorded). Some clones in this sample may be carry-over from other donors' samples. Source: cultured CD8+ T cells from PBMCs, taken from culture after CMV antigen stimulation. Here the CDR3 DNA reads TGTGCCAGCAGCCCACCCCAGGCAGGGGGATTCCACATTCAGTACTTC. Protein product: CASSPPQAGGFHIQYF.